The 22 T cell receptor beta chains reported below all come from one sample, sequenced in a study of cytomegalovirus exposure and HLA in healthy donors. Primers for the PCR totalled 60 Vbeta and 13 Jbeta. Some clones are missing from TCRdb's copy, which holds only in-frame ones; the method was immunoSEQ multiplex PCR. Among fewer than 110,000 clones listed, around 74% were seen once. The sequencing sample was made of PBMCs. These receptors were taken from a woman aged 40 to 50 in good health and CMV-seropositive.

This chain uses TRBV29-1 with TRBJ2-7; 7 positions match TRBD1. This CDR3 comprises 14 residues. Trimming cost V 0 bases and J 0 bases; bases outside gene matches: 2. In germline, CDR1 is SQVTM, CDR2 ANQGSEA. As DNA, the CDR3 is TGCAGCGTTGAAGAGGGACAGAACTCCTACGAGCAGTACTTC. Protein: CSVEEGQNSYEQYF.

The chain combines TRBV5-1 with TRBJ1-1, with D unresolved. Trimming left V 0 bases short and J 5 bases short, with 20 bases between. The CDR3 has 17 residues. In germline, CDR1 is SGHRS, CDR2 YFSETQ. The CDR3, as DNA: TGCGCCAGCAGCTTGGCCGAGGGTAGGCGTTATTATACTGAAGCTTTCTTT. Translating it yields CASSLAEGRRYYTEAFF.

J is TRBJ2-7 and V is TRBV15; D may be TRBD2 (6 bases). CDR3 length equals 14 residues. The V and J ends lost 5 bases and 7 bases respectively, with 18 bases between them. Germline V lookup: CDR1 LNHNV, CDR2 YYDKDF (reference sequence). CDR3: CATSVRVQAGEQYF. In nucleotides, the CDR3 is TGTGCCACCAGCGTCAGGGTACAGGCGGGGGAGCAGTACTTC.

The chain joins TRBV5-6 to TRBJ2-1, with D tentatively TRBD1 (6 bases). Germline CDR1 SGHDT, CDR2 YYEEEE. This CDR3 is 14 amino acids long. V gave up 2 bases and J gave up 4 bases, with 10 bases separating them. CDR3 DNA sequence: TGTGCCAGCAGCTTACAAGACAGGTACAATGAGCAGTTCTTC. Translating it yields CASSLQDRYNEQFF.

The rearrangement uses TRBV7-9 and TRBJ2-1, with TRBD1 identical over 8 bases. Germline CDR1 and CDR2: SEHNR and FQNEAQ (reference sequence). The V segment lost 5 bases and the J segment 2 bases; nucleotides outside the gene matches: 5. This CDR3 spans 15 amino acids. CDR3 DNA: TGTGCCAGCAGCCCGGCAGGGGGCGCCTACAATGAGCAGTTCTTC. Translated, it gives CASSPAGGAYNEQFF.

The chain employs TRBV2 and TRBJ2-1; D possibly corresponds to TRBD2 (5 bases). The CDR3 sequence is 15 residues long. Germline lookup yields CDR1 SNHLY and CDR2 FYNNEI. V was trimmed by 4 bases and J by 7 bases, leaving 17 bases between them. The CDR3 DNA reads as TGTGCCAGCAGTGTAGACTACTCTTTCGGGAATGAGCAGTTCTTC. It specifies CASSVDYSFGNEQFF.

The chain combines TRBV9 with TRBJ2-7, with 12 bases matching TRBD1. Germline CDR1 reads SGDLS; CDR2 reads YYNGEE. V lost 3 bases and J lost 7; bases outside the gene matches: 8. The CDR3 loop spans 15 amino acids. The CDR3 DNA reads TGTGCCAGCAGCGCCCGGGGACAGGGGGCGGGGGAGCAGTACTTC. The encoded protein is CASSARGQGAGEQYF. The full variable domain, in which reference TRBV9 and TRBJ2-7 provide the parts outside the CDR3, is DSGVTQTPKHLITATGQRVTLRCSPRSGDLSVYWYQQSLDQGLQFLIQYYNGEERAKGNILERFSAQQFPDLHSELNLSSLELGDSALYFCASSARGQGAGEQYFGPGTRLTVT.

The genes are TRBV19 and TRBJ1-1; no clear D gene. The germline CDR1 and CDR2 sequences are LNHDA and SQIVND (reference sequence). V lost 6 bases and J lost 1, with 9 bases in between. This CDR3 is 13 amino acids long. This chain's CDR3 is CASRSPPNTEAFF. CDR3 nucleotide sequence: TGTGCCAGTAGAAGCCCCCCGAACACTGAAGCTTTCTTT.

V usage is TRBV25-1 and J usage is TRBJ1-4; D might be TRBD1 (5 bases). Germline assignment: CDR1 MGHDK and CDR2 SYGVNS. Trimming took 8 bases from V and 3 from J, leaving 19 bases between them. The length of the CDR3 is 16 residues. The CDR3 spells CASAPLGGTANEKLFF. The CDR3 region has the DNA TGTGCCAGCGCTCCCCTCGGGGGGACGGCTAATGAAAAACTGTTTTTT.

The gene calls are TRBV20-1 and TRBJ1-1; D possibly corresponds to TRBD1 (6 bases). Trimming cost V 5 bases and J 5 bases, with 9 bases left between them. The germline V gene has CDR1 DFQATT and CDR2 SNEGSKA (reference sequence). The CDR3 length is 11 residues. The CDR3 nucleotides are TGCAGTGCTTTCCAGGGGACTGAAGCTTTCTTT. Its protein is CSAFQGTEAFF.

The chain couples TRBV5-4 to TRBJ1-2, with TRBD1 matching over 7 bases. The V gene's germline CDR1 is SGHNT and CDR2 YYREEE (reference sequence). The CDR3 length is 13 residues. Germline trimming cut 5 bases from V and 3 bases from J; bases unmatched to any gene: 4. CDR3 DNA sequence: TGTGCCAGCAGTCGTACAGGGGACTATGGCTACACCTTC. Translation: CASSRTGDYGYTF. The full variable domain, completed using reference TRBV5-4 and TRBJ1-2, is ETGVTQSPTHLIKTRGQQVTLRCSSQSGHNTVSWYQQALGQGPQFIFQYYREEENGRGNFPPRFSGLQFPNYSSELNVNALELDDSALYLCASSRTGDYGYTFGSGTRLTVV.

The V and J genes are TRBV2 and TRBJ1-6, with TRBD1 identical over 7 bases. Germline CDR1 SNHLY, CDR2 FYNNEI. This CDR3 has 14 amino acids. The V segment lost 9 bases and the J segment 8 bases; nucleotides outside the gene matches: 10. Here the CDR3 reads CASEPGTEHSPLHF. The DNA for the CDR3 is TGTGCCAGTGAACCGGGGACAGAGCATTCACCCCTCCACTTT.

This chain links TRBV4-3 with TRBJ2-3; D is unresolved. The CDR3 extends over 14 amino acids. Germline CDR1 is LGHNA and CDR2 is YSLEER. V gave up 0 bases and J gave up 2 bases, with 6 bases separating them. Here the CDR3 reads CASSQDTNTDTQYF. The CDR3 DNA reads as TGCGCCAGCAGCCAAGACACAAACACAGATACGCAGTATTTT.

V is TRBV9 and J is TRBJ2-2; TRBD2 is a possible D gene (6 bases). CDR3 length: 14 residues. CDR1 is SGDLS and CDR2 is YYNGEE in the germline V gene. The V gene lost 3 bases and the J gene lost 1 base, with 7 bases spanning the gap. CDR3 nucleotides: TGTGCCAGCAGCGCAGCGGGGAACACCGGGGAGCTGTTTTTT. This translates into CASSAAGNTGELFF.

This clone has only a few counts. This CDR3 is CASSIGDGAYGYTF. The DNA for the CDR3 is TGTGCCAGTAGTATAGGTGACGGAGCCTATGGCTACACCTTC. The chain couples TRBV19 to TRBJ1-2; D is uncertain. The V end was cut by 1 base, the J end by 4 bases, with 10 bases between. The length of the CDR3 is 14 residues. In germline, CDR1 is LNHDA, CDR2 SQIVND (reference sequence).

The chain links TRBV29-1 to TRBJ2-3; possible D gene TRBD1, 5 bases. CDR3 length: 14 amino acids. The germline CDR1 and CDR2 sequences are SQVTM and ANQGSEA. V shed 1 base and J shed 2 bases, with 10 bases lying between them. The CDR3 sequence: CSVEGGHTTDTQYF. The DNA of the CDR3 is TGCAGCGTTGAAGGAGGACACACCACAGATACGCAGTATTTT.

The chain employs TRBV13 and TRBJ1-2; 9 nucleotides agree with TRBD1. This CDR3 has 15 residues. Germline CDR1 and CDR2: PRHDT and FYEKMQ (reference sequence). With 5 bases clipped from V and 0 bases from J, the junction kept 4 bases outside the gene matches. The DNA of the CDR3 is TGTGCCAGCAGCCCAGACAGGGGGTCTAACTATGGCTACACCTTC. This translates into CASSPDRGSNYGYTF.

The rearrangement joins TRBV25-1 to TRBJ2-6; TRBD1 is a possible D gene (5 bases). V was cut by 1 base and J by 2 bases, with 6 bases left in between. The CDR3 contains 15 residues. The germline V gene encodes CDR1 MGHDK and CDR2 SYGVNS. The CDR3 bases are TGTGCCAGCAGTGAATTAGGGGCTGGGGCCAACGTCCTGACTTTC. Its protein is CASSELGAGANVLTF.

CDR3 DNA: TGTGCCAGTAGTATCTCAGGACAGGTTTACAATGAGCAGTTCTTC. This sequence encodes CASSISGQVYNEQFF. This sequence joins TRBV19 and TRBJ2-1, with 7 bases matching TRBD1. There are 15 residues in the CDR3. The V and J ends lost 3 bases and 4 bases, in that order; junction bases with no gene match: 6. CDR1 LNHDA and CDR2 SQIVND come from the germline V gene (reference sequence).

This chain uses TRBV9 with TRBJ1-2, with a tentative D call TRBD1 (5 bases). Trimming removed 4 bases at V and 4 bases at J, with 14 bases between. The CDR3 spans 14 residues. Germline CDR1 SGDLS, CDR2 YYNGEE. The CDR3 is CASSPQGNPYGYTF. CDR3 sequence (DNA): TGTGCCAGCAGCCCCCAGGGAAACCCCTATGGCTACACCTTC.

The chain employs TRBV4-2 and TRBJ1-1; D not resolved. The V end lost 0 bases, the J end lost 6 bases, and 11 bases lay between the germline ends. In germline, CDR1 is LGHNA, CDR2 YNFKEQ. The CDR3 consists of 14 residues. The CDR3, as DNA: TGTGCCAGCAGCCAAGAAAAAAGCACCTCTGAAGCTTTCTTT. Translation: CASSQEKSTSEAFF.

The chain recombines TRBV10-2 with TRBJ1-5, with a possible D match to TRBD1 (6 bases). There are 14 residues in the CDR3. Germline V lookup: CDR1 WSHSY, CDR2 SAAADI. V dropped 4 bases and J dropped 4 bases, with 11 bases sitting between them. The CDR3 sequence is CASSAGQRNQPQHF. In DNA form, the CDR3 reads TGCGCCAGCAGTGCAGGACAGAGAAATCAGCCCCAGCATTTT.